Listed below are T cell receptor beta chains from one sample, sequenced in a study of immune heterogeneity within non-small cell lung tumors. TCRdb recomputed calls from the multiplex PCR reads with MiXCR, one row per CDR3 protein. Here the sample spans about 3,400 distinct CDR3 sequences, about a third being singletons. What was sequenced was lung tumor tissue. The receptors here all came from a man between 70 and 80 years old with non-small cell lung cancer. CDR3s include the opening cysteine and the closing phenylalanine or tryptophan. A D gene is named only where the DNA matches it firmly. Clone size is given for some rows only: seen once, a few or many times, or a class if the clone is expanded.

.	.	TRBV29-1	TRBJ2-1	CSVRVANNEQFF	TGCAGCGTTCGGGTGGCAAACAATGAGCAGTTCTTC
TRBD1	few	TRBV2	TRBJ1-3	CATRGGQTGNTIYF	TGTGCCACCAGGGGGGGGCAGACTGGAAACACCATATATTTT
.	once	TRBV7-3	TRBJ2-3	CASSLDPGSTDTQYF	TGTGCCAGCAGCTTAGATCCCGGGAGCACAGATACGCAGTATTTT
.	once	TRBV6-1	TRBJ2-3	CASSLFTDTQYF	TGTGCCAGCAGCCTTTTCACAGATACGCAGTATTTT
.	few	TRBV27	TRBJ1-6	CASSWADSYNSPLHF	TGTGCCAGCAGTTGGGCGGACTCCTATAATTCACCCCTCCACTTT
TRBD1	medium-sized	TRBV7-2	TRBJ1-4	CASGRTGGEKLFF	TGTGCCAGCGGGCGGACAGGGGGTGAAAAACTGTTTTTT
.	.	TRBV2	TRBJ2-1	CASSEWQGKNEQFF	TGTGCCAGCAGTGAATGGCAGGGAAAAAATGAGCAGTTCTTC
.	.	TRBV6-1	TRBJ2-3	CASSRTVPSTDTQYF	TGTGCCAGCAGCAGGACTGTCCCGAGCACAGATACGCAGTATTTT
TRBD2	.	TRBV20-1	TRBJ2-3	CSASSAGGTDTQYF	TGCAGTGCTAGTTCAGCGGGGGGCACAGATACGCAGTATTTT
.	few	TRBV19	TRBJ2-7	CASSMVLWSYEQYF	TGTGCCAGTAGTATGGTCTTGTGGTCCTACGAGCAGTACTTC
TRBD1	.	TRBV27	TRBJ1-2	CASNPGQKTNYGYTF	TGTGCCAGCAACCCGGGACAGAAAACTAACTATGGCTACACCTTC